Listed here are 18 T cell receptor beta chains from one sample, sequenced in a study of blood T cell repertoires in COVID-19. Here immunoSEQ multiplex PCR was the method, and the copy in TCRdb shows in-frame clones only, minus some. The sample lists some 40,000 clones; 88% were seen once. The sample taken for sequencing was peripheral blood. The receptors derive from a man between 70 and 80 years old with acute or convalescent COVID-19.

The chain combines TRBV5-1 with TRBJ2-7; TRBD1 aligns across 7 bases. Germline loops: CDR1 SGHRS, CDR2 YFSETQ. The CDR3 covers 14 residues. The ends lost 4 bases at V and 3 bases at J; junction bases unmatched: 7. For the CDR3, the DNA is TGCGCCAGCAGCCCGAGGGACAGTGACTACGAGCAGTACTTC. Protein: CASSPRDSDYEQYF. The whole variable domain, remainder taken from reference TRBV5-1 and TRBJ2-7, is KAGVTQTPRYLIKTRGQQVTLSCSPISGHRSVSWYQQTPGQGLQFLFEYFSETQRNKGNFPGRFSGRQFSNSRSEMNVSTLELGDSALYLCASSPRDSDYEQYFGPGTRLTVT.

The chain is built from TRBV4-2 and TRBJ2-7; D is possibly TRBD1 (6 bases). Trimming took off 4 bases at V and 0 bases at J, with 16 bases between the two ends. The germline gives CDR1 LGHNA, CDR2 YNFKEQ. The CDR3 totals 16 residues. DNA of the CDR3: TGTGCCAGCAGCCCCGTGGGGCAGGGGAGCTCCTACGAGCAGTACTTC. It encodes CASSPVGQGSSYEQYF.

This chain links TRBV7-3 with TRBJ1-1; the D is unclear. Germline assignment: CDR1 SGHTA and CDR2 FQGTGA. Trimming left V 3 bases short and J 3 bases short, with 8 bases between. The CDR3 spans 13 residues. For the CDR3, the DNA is TGTGCCAGCAGCTTCATGCAGGACACTGAAGCTTTCTTT. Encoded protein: CASSFMQDTEAFF.

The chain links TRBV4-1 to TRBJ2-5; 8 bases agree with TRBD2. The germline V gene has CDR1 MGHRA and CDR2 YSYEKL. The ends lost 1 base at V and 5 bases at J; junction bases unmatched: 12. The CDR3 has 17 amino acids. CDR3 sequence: CASSQGISDSGTETQYF. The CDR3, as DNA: TGCGCCAGCAGCCAAGGAATTTCTGATAGCGGGACGGAGACCCAGTACTTC.

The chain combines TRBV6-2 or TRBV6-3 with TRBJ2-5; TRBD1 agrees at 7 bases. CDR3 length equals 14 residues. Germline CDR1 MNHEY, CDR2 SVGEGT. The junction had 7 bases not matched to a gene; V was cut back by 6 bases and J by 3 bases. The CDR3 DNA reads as TGTGCCAGCAGCCCTCCGGGACAGAAAGAGACCCAGTACTTC. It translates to CASSPPGQKETQYF.

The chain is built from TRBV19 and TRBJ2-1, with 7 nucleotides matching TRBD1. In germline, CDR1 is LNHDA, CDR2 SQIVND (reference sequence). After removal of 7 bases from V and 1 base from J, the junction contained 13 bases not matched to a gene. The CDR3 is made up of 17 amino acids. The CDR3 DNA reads TGTGCCAGTATCTCCGATGGAAGGGGGCAATCCTACAATGAGCAGTTCTTC. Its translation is CASISDGRGQSYNEQFF.

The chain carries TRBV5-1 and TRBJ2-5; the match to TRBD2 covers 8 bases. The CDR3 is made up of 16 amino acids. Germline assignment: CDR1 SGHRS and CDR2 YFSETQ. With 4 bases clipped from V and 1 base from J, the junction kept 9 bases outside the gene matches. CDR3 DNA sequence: TGCGCCAGCAGCACGGGACTAGACCTGTTCCAAGAGACCCAGTACTTC. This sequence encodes CASSTGLDLFQETQYF.

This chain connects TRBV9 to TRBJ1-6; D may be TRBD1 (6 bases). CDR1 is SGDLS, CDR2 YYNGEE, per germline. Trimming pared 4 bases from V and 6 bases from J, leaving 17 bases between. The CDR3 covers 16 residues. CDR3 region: CASSLSTGLANSPLHF. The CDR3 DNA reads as TGTGCCAGCAGCCTCTCGACAGGACTTGCTAATTCACCCCTCCACTTT.

The CDR3 coding sequence is TGCGCCAGCAGCTTGGCATCTAGCGGGAGGGGAGAGACCCAGTACTTC. Protein product: CASSLASSGRGETQYF. The V call is TRBV5-1, the J call TRBJ2-5; 12 positions agree with TRBD2. V trimming: 0 bases; J trimming: 4 bases; junction bases outside the gene matches: 4. Germline V gives CDR1 SGHRS, CDR2 YFSETQ. CDR3 length: 16 residues.

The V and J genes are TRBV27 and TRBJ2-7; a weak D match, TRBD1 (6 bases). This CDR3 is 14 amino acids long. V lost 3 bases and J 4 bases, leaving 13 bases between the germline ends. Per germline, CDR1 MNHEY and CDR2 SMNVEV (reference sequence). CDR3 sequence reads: CASSFGRGGYEQYF. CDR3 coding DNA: TGTGCCAGCAGTTTCGGCAGGGGTGGGTACGAGCAGTACTTC.

CDR3 coding DNA: TGTGCCAGCAGTTTCGGGGGGAGAGGGACAGATACGCAGTATTTT. Translation gives CASSFGGRGTDTQYF. V and J are TRBV27 and TRBJ2-3, with 7 bases matching TRBD2. Unmatched junction bases numbered 6, after V lost 3 bases and J lost 3 bases. Germline values: CDR1 MNHEY, CDR2 SMNVEV (reference sequence). The CDR3 is made up of 15 amino acids.

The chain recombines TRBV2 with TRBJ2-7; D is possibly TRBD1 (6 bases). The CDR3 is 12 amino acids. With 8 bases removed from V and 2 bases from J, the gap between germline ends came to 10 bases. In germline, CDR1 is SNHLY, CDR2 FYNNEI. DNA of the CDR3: TGTGCCAGCGGCCGACAGGCCTACGAGCAGTACTTC. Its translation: CASGRQAYEQYF.

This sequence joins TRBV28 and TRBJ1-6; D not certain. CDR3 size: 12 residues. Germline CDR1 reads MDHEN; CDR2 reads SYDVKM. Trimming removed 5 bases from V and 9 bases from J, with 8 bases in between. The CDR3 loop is CASSPLGSPLHF. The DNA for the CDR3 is TGTGCCAGCAGTCCCCTCGGTTCACCCCTCCACTTT.

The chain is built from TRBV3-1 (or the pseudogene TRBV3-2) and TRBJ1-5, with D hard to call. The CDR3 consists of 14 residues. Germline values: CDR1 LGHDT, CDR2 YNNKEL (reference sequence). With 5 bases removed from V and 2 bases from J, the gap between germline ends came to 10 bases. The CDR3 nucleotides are TGTGCCAGCAGCTCCGGGCGGGGCAATCAGCCCCAGCATTTT. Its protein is CASSSGRGNQPQHF.

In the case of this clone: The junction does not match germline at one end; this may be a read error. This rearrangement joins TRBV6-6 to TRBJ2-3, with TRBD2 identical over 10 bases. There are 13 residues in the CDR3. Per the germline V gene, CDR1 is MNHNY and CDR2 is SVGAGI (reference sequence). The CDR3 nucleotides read TGTGCCAGCAGGCCAGGCGAGCGGGAGGGCCCGGATTTT. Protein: CASRPGEREGPDF.

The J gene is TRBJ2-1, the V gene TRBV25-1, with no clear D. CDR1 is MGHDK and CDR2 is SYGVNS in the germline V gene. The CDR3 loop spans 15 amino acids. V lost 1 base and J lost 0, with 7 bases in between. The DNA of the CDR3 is TGTGCCAGCAGTGAATCCGGTAGCTCCTACAATGAGCAGTTCTTC. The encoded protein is CASSESGSSYNEQFF.

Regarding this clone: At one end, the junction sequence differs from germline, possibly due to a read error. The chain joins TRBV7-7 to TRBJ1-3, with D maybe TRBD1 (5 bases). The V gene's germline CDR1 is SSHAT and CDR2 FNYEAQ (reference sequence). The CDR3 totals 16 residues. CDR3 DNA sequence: TGTGCTAGCAGCTTATACGGGGGAAGGAATGGAAACACCATATATTTT. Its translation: CASSLYGGRNGNTIYF.

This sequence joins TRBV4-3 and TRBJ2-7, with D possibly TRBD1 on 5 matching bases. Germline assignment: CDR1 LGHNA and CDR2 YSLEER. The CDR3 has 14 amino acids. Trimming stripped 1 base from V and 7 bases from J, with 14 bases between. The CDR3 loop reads CASSQALGAWEQYF. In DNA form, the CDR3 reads TGCGCCAGCAGCCAAGCCTTAGGGGCGTGGGAGCAGTACTTC.